The 2 T cell receptor beta chains below all came from one sample that was sequenced in a study of blood T cell repertoires in COVID-19. This table comes from immunoSEQ multiplex PCR, and its TCRdb copy is limited to in-frame clones, with some not included. Among about 58,000 clones listed, about 84% were seen once. Sequenced input: peripheral blood. These receptors originate from a man aged 40-50 years with active COVID-19.

By proportion, this clone is large. The rearrangement joins TRBV5-6 to TRBJ1-5, with 7 bases lining up with TRBD1. This CDR3 contains 14 residues. Germline CDR1 and CDR2: SGHDT and YYEEEE. V shed 0 bases, J shed 5 bases, and the junction held 2 bases outside the gene matches. CDR3 residues: CASSLGQGDQPQHF. The CDR3 nucleotides are TGTGCCAGCAGCTTGGGACAGGGAGATCAGCCCCAGCATTTT.

This clone appeared a few times. This chain joins TRBV2 and TRBJ2-7; TRBD2 might be the D (5 bases). The CDR3 length is 12 residues. Trimming pared 8 bases from V and 3 bases from J, leaving 11 bases between. Germline values: CDR1 SNHLY, CDR2 FYNNEI. In nucleotides, the CDR3 is TGTGCCAGCGAGGAAGAGGGCTACGAGCAGTACTTC. Its protein is CASEEEGYEQYF.